This T cell receptor (beta chain) was recovered during a study of blood T cell repertoires in COVID-19. On the study more broadly: From the United States, Italy and Spain came samples of acute and convalescent COVID-19. The cDNA or gDNA used as material had been derived from T cells, B-cell-depleted T cells, or PBMCs.

Trimming left V 1 base short and J 2 bases short, with 10 bases between. This CDR3 has 15 residues. Germline V gene data show CDR1 as SEHNR and CDR2 as FQNEAQ (reference sequence). Per the original methods: How many nucleated cells were present was estimated from reference gene primer amplification. Assay: immunoSEQ multiplex PCR; the TCRdb copy retains only in-frame clones and omits some. Clone size and the V and J calls come from that table; the DNA yielded D and trimming. The table includes about 100,000 clones, about 87% detected once. This clonotype was sampled from a man aged 50-59 years with active or convalescent COVID-19. The source material was peripheral blood. V usage is TRBV7-9 and J usage is TRBJ2-3, with D perhaps TRBD2 (5 bases). In DNA form, the CDR3 reads TGTGCCAGCAGCTTAGGCGGGTTAACCACAGATACGCAGTATTTT. Its protein is CASSLGGLTTDTQYF.